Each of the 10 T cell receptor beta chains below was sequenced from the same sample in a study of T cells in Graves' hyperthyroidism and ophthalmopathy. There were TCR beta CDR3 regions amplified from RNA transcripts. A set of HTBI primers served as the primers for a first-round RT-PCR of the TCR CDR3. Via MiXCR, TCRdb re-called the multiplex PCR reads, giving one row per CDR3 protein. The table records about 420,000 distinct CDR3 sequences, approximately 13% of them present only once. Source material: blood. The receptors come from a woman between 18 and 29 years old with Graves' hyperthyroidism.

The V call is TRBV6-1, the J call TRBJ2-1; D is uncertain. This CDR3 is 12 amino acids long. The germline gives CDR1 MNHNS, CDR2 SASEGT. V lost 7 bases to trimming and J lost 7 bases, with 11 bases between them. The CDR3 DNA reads TGTGCCAGCACTCCAAATCTAAATGAGCAGTTCTTC. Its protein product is CASTPNLNEQFF.

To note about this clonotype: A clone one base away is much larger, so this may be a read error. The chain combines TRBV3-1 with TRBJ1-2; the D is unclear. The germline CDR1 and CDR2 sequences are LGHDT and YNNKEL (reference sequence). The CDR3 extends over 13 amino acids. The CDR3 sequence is CASSQGAYYGCTF. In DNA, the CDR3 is TGTGCCAGCAGCCAAGGGGCCTACTATGGCTGCACCTTC.

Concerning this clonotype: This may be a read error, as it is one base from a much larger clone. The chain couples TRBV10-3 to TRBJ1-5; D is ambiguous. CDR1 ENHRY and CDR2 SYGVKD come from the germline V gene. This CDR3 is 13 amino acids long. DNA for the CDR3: TGTGCCACCAGTGTCTCCGGGAATCAGCCCCAGCATTTT. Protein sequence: CATSVSGNQPQHF.

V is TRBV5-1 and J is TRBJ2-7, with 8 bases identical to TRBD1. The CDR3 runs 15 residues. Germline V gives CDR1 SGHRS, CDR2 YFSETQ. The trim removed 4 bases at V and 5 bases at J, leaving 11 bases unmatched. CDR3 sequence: CASSPGQGLIHEQYF. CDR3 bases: TGCGCCAGCAGCCCTGGACAGGGATTAATCCACGAGCAGTACTTC. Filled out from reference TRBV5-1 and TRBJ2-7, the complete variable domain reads KAGVTQTPRYLIKTRGQQVTLSCSPISGHRSVSWYQQTPGQGLQFLFEYFSETQRNKGNFPGRFSGRQFSNSRSEMNVSTLELGDSALYLCASSPGQGLIHEQYFGPGTRLTVT.

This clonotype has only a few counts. Written as DNA, the CDR3 is TGCAGCGTTGTTCAGGACAGAACCTACAATGAGCAGTTCTTC. Protein: CSVVQDRTYNEQFF. The gene calls are TRBV29-1 and TRBJ2-1; perhaps TRBD1 as D (6 bases). CDR3 length equals 14 residues. CDR1 is SQVTM, CDR2 ANQGSEA, per germline. V was shortened by 4 bases and J by 2 bases, with 12 bases between the two germline ends.

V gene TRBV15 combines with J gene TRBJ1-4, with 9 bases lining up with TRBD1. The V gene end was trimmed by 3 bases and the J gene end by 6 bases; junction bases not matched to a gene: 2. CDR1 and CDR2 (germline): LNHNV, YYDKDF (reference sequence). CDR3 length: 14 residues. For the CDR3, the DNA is TGTGCCACCAGCAGTAGGACAGGGGATGAAAAACTGTTTTTT. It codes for CATSSRTGDEKLFF.

The CDR3 nucleotides are TGTGCCAGCAGTTTAGCGGGAGGGCCAAATGAGCAGTACTTC. Translating it yields CASSLAGGPNEQYF. V is TRBV28 and J is TRBJ2-1; TRBD2 aligns across 9 bases. The DNA end favors TRBJ2-7, so the J call may be wrong. The CDR3 totals 14 residues. Germline-derived CDR1 and CDR2 are MDHEN and SYDVKM.

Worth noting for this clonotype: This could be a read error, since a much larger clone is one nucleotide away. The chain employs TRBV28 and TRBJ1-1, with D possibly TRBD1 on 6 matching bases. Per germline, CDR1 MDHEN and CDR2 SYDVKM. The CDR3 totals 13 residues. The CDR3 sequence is CAGSFDRFTEAFF. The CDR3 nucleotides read TGTGCCGGCAGTTTCGACAGGTTCACTGAAGCTTTCTTT.

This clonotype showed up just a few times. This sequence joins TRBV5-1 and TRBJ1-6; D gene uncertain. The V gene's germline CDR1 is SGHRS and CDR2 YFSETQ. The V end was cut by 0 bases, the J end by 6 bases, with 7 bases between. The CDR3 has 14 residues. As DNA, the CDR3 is TGCGCCAGCAGCTTGGGGCTGCCTAATTCACCCCTCCACTTT. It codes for CASSLGLPNSPLHF.

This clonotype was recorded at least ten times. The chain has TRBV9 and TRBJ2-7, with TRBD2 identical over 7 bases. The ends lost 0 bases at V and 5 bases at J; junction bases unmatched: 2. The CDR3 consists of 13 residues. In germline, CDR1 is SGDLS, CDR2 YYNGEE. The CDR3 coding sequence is TGTGCCAGCAGCGTAGAGGGAGGGGACGAGCAGTACTTC. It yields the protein CASSVEGGDEQYF.